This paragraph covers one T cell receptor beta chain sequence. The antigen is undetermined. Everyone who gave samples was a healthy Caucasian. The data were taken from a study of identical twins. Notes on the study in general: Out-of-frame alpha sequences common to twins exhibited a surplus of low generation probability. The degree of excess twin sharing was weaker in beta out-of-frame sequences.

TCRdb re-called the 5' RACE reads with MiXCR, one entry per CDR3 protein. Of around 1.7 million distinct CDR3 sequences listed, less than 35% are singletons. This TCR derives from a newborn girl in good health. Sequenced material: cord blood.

The CDR3 is CASSWRLAGETQYF. DNA for the CDR3: TGCGCCAGCAGTTGGAGACTAGCGGGAGAGACCCAGTACTTC. The chain couples TRBV5-1 to TRBJ2-5; 10 bases align to TRBD2. V trimming: 5 bases; J trimming: 4 bases; junction bases outside the gene matches: 5. The germline gives CDR1 SGHRS, CDR2 YFSETQ. The CDR3 has 14 residues.